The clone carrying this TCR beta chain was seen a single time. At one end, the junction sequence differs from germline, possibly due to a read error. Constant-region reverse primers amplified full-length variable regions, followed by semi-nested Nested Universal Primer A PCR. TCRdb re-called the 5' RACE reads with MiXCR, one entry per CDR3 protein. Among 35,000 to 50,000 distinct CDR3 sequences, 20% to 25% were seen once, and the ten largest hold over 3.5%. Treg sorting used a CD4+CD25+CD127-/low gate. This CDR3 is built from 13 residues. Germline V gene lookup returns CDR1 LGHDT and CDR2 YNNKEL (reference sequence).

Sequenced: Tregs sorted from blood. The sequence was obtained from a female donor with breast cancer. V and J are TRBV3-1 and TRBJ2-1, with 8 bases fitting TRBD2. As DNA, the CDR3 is TGTACCAGCAGCCTTGGGACTAGCAATGAGCAGTTCTTC. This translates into CTSSLGTSNEQFF.